This T cell receptor (beta chain) was found in a study of cytomegalovirus exposure and HLA in healthy donors. Study conclusions and caveats: Analysis was carried out at a later point, and it linked a missense DCLRE1C variant to TCR beta V- and J-gene trimming.

PCR used 60 Vbeta primers and 13 Jbeta primers. Produced via immunoSEQ multiplex PCR; TCRdb's table is partial and in-frame only. The repertoire includes tens of thousands of clones, 85% to 90% of them detected once, and 9.5% to 13% sits in the top ten. The CDR3 totals 15 residues. The germline CDR1 and CDR2 sequences are SGHTA and FQGNSA. The V end lost 5 bases, the J end lost 4 bases, and 16 bases lay between the germline ends. A note on this clone: Its antigen is not identified.

The rearrangement joins TRBV7-2 to TRBJ2-3, with TRBD1 as a possible D gene (6 bases). The sequence was obtained from a woman aged 25-40 years in good health and CMV-seropositive. The specimen sequenced was PBMCs. Written as DNA, the CDR3 is TGTGCCAGCAGCAAACACAGGGAAGGTTCAGATACGCAGTATTTT. It translates to CASSKHREGSDTQYF.